The 4 T cell receptor beta chains presented below share a single source sample, sequenced in a study of breast tumors, draining lymph nodes, adjacent tissues. MiXCR, applied by TCRdb to the multiplex PCR reads, yields one record per CDR3 protein. The sample gives about 35,000 distinct CDR3 sequences, 36% of which show up once; approximately 10% is in the top ten. Specimen: breast tumor tissue. These receptor sequences come from a female donor with breast cancer. Some clones in this sample may be carry-over from other donors' samples.

This clonotype was counted ten times or more. The gene calls are TRBV19 and TRBJ1-6; D may be TRBD1 (6 bases). The CDR3 is 13 residues long. CDR1 LNHDA and CDR2 SQIVND come from the germline V gene (reference sequence). V shed 6 bases and J shed 9 bases, with 12 bases lying between them. The DNA of the CDR3 is TGTGCCAGTAGCCCAGACAGGATTTCACCCCTCCACTTT. Translation: CASSPDRISPLHF.

This chain connects TRBV6-1 to TRBJ2-3, with 13 bases lining up with TRBD2. After removal of 7 bases from V and 4 bases from J, the junction contained 5 bases not matched to a gene. The CDR3 is 15 residues long. CDR1 and CDR2 from the germline V gene are MNHNS and SASEGT. CDR3 amino acids: CASKGLAGAPDTQYF. DNA for the CDR3: TGTGCCAGCAAAGGACTAGCGGGAGCCCCAGATACGCAGTATTTT.

The chain joins TRBV20-1 to TRBJ2-7; 10 bases map to TRBD2. V was clipped by 6 bases and J by 5 bases; unmatched bases: 10. CDR3 length equals 14 residues. Germline V CDR1 and CDR2: DFQATT, SNEGSKA (reference sequence). The CDR3 sequence: CSAEQAGGPDEQYF. The CDR3 region has the DNA TGCAGTGCAGAACAAGCGGGAGGGCCCGACGAGCAGTACTTC.

This clonotype appeared a few times. DNA for the CDR3: TGTGCCAGCTCACCCAGTAGCGGGAGTGGCTACGAGCAGTACTTC. This encodes CASSPSSGSGYEQYF. The V gene is TRBV18, the J gene TRBJ2-7; 9 bases are shared with TRBD2. The CDR3 totals 15 residues. V shed 3 bases and J 3 bases; nucleotides not matched to a gene: 6. The germline CDR1 and CDR2 sequences are KGHSH and LQKENI.